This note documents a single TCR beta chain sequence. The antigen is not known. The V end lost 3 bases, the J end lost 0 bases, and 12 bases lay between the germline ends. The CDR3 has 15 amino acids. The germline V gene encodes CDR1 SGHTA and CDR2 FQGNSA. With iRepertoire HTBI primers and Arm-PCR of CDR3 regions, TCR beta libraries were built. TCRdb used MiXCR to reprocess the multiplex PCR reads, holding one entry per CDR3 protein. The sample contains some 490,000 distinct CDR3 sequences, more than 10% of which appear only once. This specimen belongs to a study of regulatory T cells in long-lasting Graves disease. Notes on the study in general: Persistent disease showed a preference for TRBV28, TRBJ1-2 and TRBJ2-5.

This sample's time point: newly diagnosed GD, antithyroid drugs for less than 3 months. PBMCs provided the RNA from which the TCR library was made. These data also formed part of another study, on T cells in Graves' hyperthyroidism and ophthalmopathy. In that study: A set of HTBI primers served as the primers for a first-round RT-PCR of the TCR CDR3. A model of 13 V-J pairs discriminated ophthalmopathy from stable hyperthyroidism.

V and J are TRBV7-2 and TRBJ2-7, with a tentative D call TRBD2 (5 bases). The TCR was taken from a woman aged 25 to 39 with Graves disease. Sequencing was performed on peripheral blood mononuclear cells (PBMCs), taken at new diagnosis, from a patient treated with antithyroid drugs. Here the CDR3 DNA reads TGTGCCAGCAGCTTTAAGGGCGAGGGCTCCTACGAGCAGTACTTC. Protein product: CASSFKGEGSYEQYF.